Listed below are T cell receptor beta chains from one sample, sequenced in a study of low-dose radiotherapy and immunotherapy resistance in tumors. TCRdb independently ran MiXCR on the reads; one entry per CDR3 protein. Of under 60,000 distinct CDR3 sequences in the sample, approximately 35% were seen once. Sequenced here: PBMCs, sampled after low-dose radiotherapy plus immunotherapy. Every receptor here comes from a male donor with rectosigmoid adenocarcinoma. CDR3s include the opening cysteine and the closing phenylalanine or tryptophan. The order of the fields is clone size, J gene, V gene, D gene, CDR3 DNA, CDR3 protein. A D gene is named only where the DNA matches it firmly. The size field is filled for only some rows; it gives once, few, many or a size class.

abundance: many; j_gene: TRBJ1-4; v_gene: TRBV3-1; d_gene: NA; CDR3nt: TGTGCCAGCAGCCAAGCAGAGATATTAGGAGAAAAACTGTTTTTT; CDR3aa: CASSQAEILGEKLFF
abundance: many; j_gene: TRBJ2-2; v_gene: TRBV2; d_gene: TRBD1; CDR3nt: TGTGCCAGCGCTGGGACAGGGGTTGGCACCGGGGAGCTGTTTTTT; CDR3aa: CASAGTGVGTGELFF
abundance: many; j_gene: TRBJ1-3; v_gene: TRBV20-1; d_gene: NA; CDR3nt: TGCAGTGCCCATAACAGGGAGCGGTCTGGAAACACCATATATTTT; CDR3aa: CSAHNRERSGNTIYF
abundance: many; j_gene: TRBJ2-7; v_gene: TRBV5-1; d_gene: NA; CDR3nt: TGCGCCAGCAGTTCGGAGGGTCTTGGGTACTACGAGCAGTACTTC; CDR3aa: CASSSEGLGYYEQYF
abundance: many; j_gene: TRBJ2-3; v_gene: TRBV23-1; d_gene: NA; CDR3nt: TGCGCCAGCAGTCCCACAGATACGCAGTATTTT; CDR3aa: CASSPTDTQYF
abundance: NA; j_gene: TRBJ2-5; v_gene: TRBV2; d_gene: TRBD2; CDR3nt: TGTGCCAGCAGGGGGAGGGGCGCATCGGAGACCCAGTACTTC; CDR3aa: CASRGRGASETQYF
abundance: many; j_gene: TRBJ2-3; v_gene: TRBV29-1; d_gene: TRBD2; CDR3nt: TGCAGCGTAGAAGGGACTAGCGGGGGGGTGGCAGATACGCAGTATTTT; CDR3aa: CSVEGTSGGVADTQYF
abundance: NA; j_gene: TRBJ2-5; v_gene: TRBV20-1; d_gene: NA; CDR3nt: TGCAGTGCTAGAGATCCGCTAGGAAAAGAGACCCAGTACTTC; CDR3aa: CSARDPLGKETQYF
abundance: many; j_gene: TRBJ2-2; v_gene: TRBV28; d_gene: TRBD1; CDR3nt: TGTGCCAGCAGTCGGAGGACAGGGGCTAGCACCGGGGAGCTGTTTTTT; CDR3aa: CASSRRTGASTGELFF
abundance: many; j_gene: TRBJ2-1; v_gene: TRBV5-1; d_gene: NA; CDR3nt: TGCGCCAGCAGCCGGACGGCAGGCGGCAATGAGCAGTTCTTC; CDR3aa: CASSRTAGGNEQFF
abundance: many; j_gene: TRBJ2-2; v_gene: TRBV7-6; d_gene: NA; CDR3nt: TGTGCCAGCAGCCACGGGACATCATCCACCGGGGAGCTGTTTTTT; CDR3aa: CASSHGTSSTGELFF
abundance: many; j_gene: TRBJ2-1; v_gene: TRBV5-1; d_gene: TRBD1; CDR3nt: TGCGCCAGCACCCCCCAGGGGGCTTTCTACAATGAGCAGTTCTTC; CDR3aa: CASTPQGAFYNEQFF
abundance: NA; j_gene: TRBJ2-1; v_gene: TRBV28; d_gene: TRBD2; CDR3nt: TGTGCCAGCAGGGGACTAGCTCCGAATGAGCAGTTCTTC; CDR3aa: CASRGLAPNEQFF
abundance: NA; j_gene: TRBJ2-5; v_gene: TRBV5-4; d_gene: TRBD1; CDR3nt: TGTGCCAGCAGCTTAAAAGGGGGCAAAGAGACCCAGTACTTC; CDR3aa: CASSLKGGKETQYF
abundance: medium-sized; j_gene: TRBJ1-1; v_gene: TRBV5-5; d_gene: TRBD1; CDR3nt: TGTGCCAGCAGCCACAGGGGCATGAACACTGAAGCTTTCTTT; CDR3aa: CASSHRGMNTEAFF
abundance: many; j_gene: TRBJ2-1; v_gene: TRBV28; d_gene: NA; CDR3nt: TGTGCCAGCAGTCTCCCCAAGACCGGGGACAAGCAGTTCTTC; CDR3aa: CASSLPKTGDKQFF
abundance: NA; j_gene: TRBJ1-3; v_gene: TRBV30; d_gene: NA; CDR3nt: TGTGCCTGGAAGCGCTCTGGAAACACCATATATTTT; CDR3aa: CAWKRSGNTIYF
abundance: NA; j_gene: TRBJ2-3; v_gene: TRBV3-1; d_gene: TRBD2; CDR3nt: TGTGCCAGCAGCCAAACCAAAGGACTAGCGGGAGCTGATACGCAGTATTTT; CDR3aa: CASSQTKGLAGADTQYF
abundance: few; j_gene: TRBJ2-2; v_gene: TRBV7-2; d_gene: TRBD1; CDR3nt: TGTGCCAGCAGCCCGACGACAGGGAACGCGAACACCGGGGAGCTGTTTTTT; CDR3aa: CASSPTTGNANTGELFF
abundance: NA; j_gene: TRBJ2-3; v_gene: TRBV2; d_gene: NA; CDR3nt: TGTGCCAGCAGGTGGGCAGATACGCAGTATTTT; CDR3aa: CASRWADTQYF
abundance: NA; j_gene: TRBJ1-2; v_gene: TRBV5-1; d_gene: TRBD1; CDR3nt: TGCGCCAGCAGCATGACAGGGTGGGGTGAATATGGCTACACCTTC; CDR3aa: CASSMTGWGEYGYTF
abundance: few; j_gene: TRBJ1-2; v_gene: TRBV28; d_gene: NA; CDR3nt: TGTGCCAGCAGTCATTACCCGGACAGCTATGGCTACACCTTC; CDR3aa: CASSHYPDSYGYTF
abundance: many; j_gene: TRBJ1-5; v_gene: TRBV2; d_gene: NA; CDR3nt: TGTGCCAGCAGTTTCAGACTTAGCAATCAGCCCCAGCATTTT; CDR3aa: CASSFRLSNQPQHF
abundance: NA; j_gene: TRBJ2-1; v_gene: TRBV20-1; d_gene: TRBD2; CDR3nt: TGCAGTGCTAGAGATTTGGCTAGCGGCGATTACAATGAGCAGTTCTTC; CDR3aa: CSARDLASGDYNEQFF
abundance: many; j_gene: TRBJ1-3; v_gene: TRBV4-3; d_gene: NA; CDR3nt: TGCGCCAGCAGCCGATCGTCGCTCTCTGGAAACACCATATATTTT; CDR3aa: CASSRSSLSGNTIYF
abundance: NA; j_gene: TRBJ1-3; v_gene: TRBV7-8; d_gene: TRBD1; CDR3nt: TGTGCCAGCAGCTCTCGTGACAGGGTCACTGGAAACACCATATATTTT; CDR3aa: CASSSRDRVTGNTIYF
abundance: NA; j_gene: TRBJ1-6; v_gene: TRBV7-1; d_gene: TRBD1; CDR3nt: TGTGCCAGCAGCCCTAGGGGGACAGGGCTGAGTTCACCCCTCCACTTT; CDR3aa: CASSPRGTGLSSPLHF
abundance: many; j_gene: TRBJ2-2; v_gene: TRBV6-2/TRBV6-3; d_gene: NA; CDR3nt: TGTGCCAGCGACACGCTTCGACGGATAAACACCGGGGAGCTGTTTTTT; CDR3aa: CASDTLRRINTGELFF
abundance: NA; j_gene: TRBJ2-7; v_gene: TRBV5-1; d_gene: NA; CDR3nt: TGCGCCAGCAGCTTGGCCGAAGGGAACGAGCAGTACTTC; CDR3aa: CASSLAEGNEQYF
abundance: NA; j_gene: TRBJ2-7; v_gene: TRBV28; d_gene: NA; CDR3nt: TGTGCCAGCAGTTTCCAAACCTACGAGCAGTACTTC; CDR3aa: CASSFQTYEQYF
abundance: NA; j_gene: TRBJ2-3; v_gene: TRBV20-1; d_gene: TRBD2; CDR3nt: TGCAGTGCTAGAGCGAGCGGGGGTGATACGCAGTATTTT; CDR3aa: CSARASGGDTQYF
abundance: many; j_gene: TRBJ2-7; v_gene: TRBV12-3/TRBV12-4; d_gene: TRBD2; CDR3nt: TGTGCCAGCAACATAGCGGGAGTCTACGAGCAGTACTTC; CDR3aa: CASNIAGVYEQYF
abundance: NA; j_gene: TRBJ2-1; v_gene: TRBV6-2/TRBV6-3; d_gene: NA; CDR3nt: TGTGCCGTTCCACGGTGGGATGAGCAGTTCTTC; CDR3aa: CAVPRWDEQFF
abundance: many; j_gene: TRBJ2-2; v_gene: TRBV7-7; d_gene: NA; CDR3nt: TGTGCTAGCAGCCTGGATACTGGCGGGGAGCTGTTTTTT; CDR3aa: CASSLDTGGELFF
abundance: NA; j_gene: TRBJ2-1; v_gene: TRBV30; d_gene: NA; CDR3nt: TGTGCCTCCTCCCCGGGATCCCATCGCGATGAGCAGTTCTTC; CDR3aa: CASSPGSHRDEQFF
abundance: few; j_gene: TRBJ1-4; v_gene: TRBV29-1; d_gene: TRBD1; CDR3nt: TGCAGCGTTTCAGGGGGAAATGAAAAACTGTTTTTT; CDR3aa: CSVSGGNEKLFF
abundance: few; j_gene: TRBJ2-1; v_gene: TRBV19; d_gene: TRBD1; CDR3nt: TGTGCCAGTAGTCCGACGTCGGGACAGGGATTCAATGAGCAGTTCTTC; CDR3aa: CASSPTSGQGFNEQFF
abundance: NA; j_gene: TRBJ2-2; v_gene: TRBV4-1; d_gene: TRBD1; CDR3nt: TGCGCCAGCAGCGGATACAGGGGGCCCGGGGAGCTGTTTTTT; CDR3aa: CASSGYRGPGELFF
abundance: many; j_gene: TRBJ2-1; v_gene: TRBV5-1; d_gene: NA; CDR3nt: TGCGCCAGCAGCTTGAGGGACGCCTACAATGAGCAGTTCTTC; CDR3aa: CASSLRDAYNEQFF
abundance: many; j_gene: TRBJ2-1; v_gene: TRBV11-2; d_gene: NA; CDR3nt: TGTGCCAGCAGCCGACAGGGAGGAAGCTCCTACAATGAGCAGTTCTTC; CDR3aa: CASSRQGGSSYNEQFF
abundance: many; j_gene: TRBJ1-5; v_gene: TRBV20-1; d_gene: NA; CDR3nt: TGCGGAGCTGGGGGAGTAAATCAGCCCCAGCATTTT; CDR3aa: CGAGGVNQPQHF
abundance: many; j_gene: TRBJ1-1; v_gene: TRBV7-9; d_gene: NA; CDR3nt: TGTGCCAGCAGCCCCGCGGGGAGTTCCATGAACACTGAAGCTTTCTTT; CDR3aa: CASSPAGSSMNTEAFF
abundance: few; j_gene: TRBJ2-7; v_gene: TRBV6-5; d_gene: TRBD2; CDR3nt: TGTGCCAGCAGTCGCGGGACTAGCGCCTACGAGCAGTACTTC; CDR3aa: CASSRGTSAYEQYF
abundance: NA; j_gene: TRBJ2-1; v_gene: TRBV6-2/TRBV6-3; d_gene: NA; CDR3nt: TGTGCCAGCAGTTCGAGCTCCTACAATGAGCAGTTCTTC; CDR3aa: CASSSSSYNEQFF
abundance: few; j_gene: TRBJ1-5; v_gene: TRBV28; d_gene: NA; CDR3nt: TGTTCCAGCAGTTACGGTCAGCCCCAGCATTTT; CDR3aa: CSSSYGQPQHF
abundance: many; j_gene: TRBJ2-1; v_gene: TRBV6-1; d_gene: TRBD2; CDR3nt: TGTGCCAGCAGTGAAGCGCTAGCGGCCTCCTACAATGAGCAGTTCTTC; CDR3aa: CASSEALAASYNEQFF
abundance: many; j_gene: TRBJ2-7; v_gene: TRBV10-2; d_gene: NA; CDR3nt: TGCGCCAGCAGTGTGAGTAGGGGCGAGCAGTACTTC; CDR3aa: CASSVSRGEQYF
abundance: NA; j_gene: TRBJ1-2; v_gene: TRBV20-1; d_gene: NA; CDR3nt: TGCAGTGCTAGAGATAAATCCGGGATTAACTATGGCTACACCTTC; CDR3aa: CSARDKSGINYGYTF
abundance: NA; j_gene: TRBJ1-5; v_gene: TRBV7-8; d_gene: NA; CDR3nt: TGTGCCAGCAGCTTAGAAATACAGGAAACACAGCCCCAGCATTTT; CDR3aa: CASSLEIQETQPQHF
abundance: NA; j_gene: TRBJ1-5; v_gene: TRBV6-5; d_gene: TRBD1; CDR3nt: TGTGCCAGCGGGGGGACAGGGGCTGGCAATCAGCCCCAGCATTTT; CDR3aa: CASGGTGAGNQPQHF
abundance: NA; j_gene: TRBJ2-7; v_gene: TRBV7-2; d_gene: NA; CDR3nt: TGTGCCAGCAGCGGCAGTCCCAACTCCTACGAGCAGTACTTC; CDR3aa: CASSGSPNSYEQYF
abundance: many; j_gene: TRBJ2-2; v_gene: TRBV20-1; d_gene: TRBD2; CDR3nt: TGCAGTGCTAGGTGGACTAGCGGGGAGCGTCCTACGAGAAACACCGGGGAGCTGTTTTTT; CDR3aa: CSARWTSGERPTRNTGELFF
abundance: few; j_gene: TRBJ1-1; v_gene: TRBV7-9; d_gene: NA; CDR3nt: TGTGCCAGCAGCCCAGGGTACGGGGGCGGGAACACTGAAGCTTTCTTT; CDR3aa: CASSPGYGGGNTEAFF
abundance: NA; j_gene: TRBJ1-1; v_gene: TRBV28; d_gene: TRBD1; CDR3nt: TGTGCCAGCAGGGGACAGGTCTCTGAAGCTTTCTTT; CDR3aa: CASRGQVSEAFF
abundance: many; j_gene: TRBJ2-5; v_gene: TRBV11-2; d_gene: NA; CDR3nt: TGTGCCAGCAGCTTAAGGCCGGCTGGTGAGACCCAGTACTTC; CDR3aa: CASSLRPAGETQYF
abundance: once; j_gene: TRBJ2-5; v_gene: TRBV7-3; d_gene: TRBD2; CDR3nt: TGTGCCAGCAGCTTAACGGGGGGGTCCGAGACCCAGTACTTC; CDR3aa: CASSLTGGSETQYF
abundance: once; j_gene: TRBJ2-3; v_gene: TRBV28; d_gene: TRBD2; CDR3nt: TGTGCCAGCAGTTTCATCGCGGGAGGGTTCACAGATACGCAGTATTTT; CDR3aa: CASSFIAGGFTDTQYF
abundance: NA; j_gene: TRBJ1-5; v_gene: TRBV5-1; d_gene: NA; CDR3nt: TGCGCCAGCAGCTTGTCCCCGGTCACCGATAGCAATCAGCCCCAGCATTTT; CDR3aa: CASSLSPVTDSNQPQHF
abundance: many; j_gene: TRBJ2-5; v_gene: TRBV7-2; d_gene: TRBD2; CDR3nt: TGTGCCAGCAGCTACCTCTGGAGCGGGGGGGCCGGAGAGACCCAGTACTTC; CDR3aa: CASSYLWSGGAGETQYF